The 9 T cell receptor beta chains below were found in one sample sequenced in a study of CD8 T cells in Susac syndrome. About 0.45 to 1 ug RNA was reverse transcribed with random hexamers. TCRdb re-called the immunoSEQ multiplex PCR reads with MiXCR, one entry per CDR3 protein. The table includes around 95,000 distinct CDR3 sequences, about 95% detected once. The specimen was CD8+ T cells from PBMCs. Receptors originate from a human donor with Susac syndrome.

The V and J genes are TRBV5-4 and TRBJ1-4; unclear D gene. Germline lookup yields CDR1 SGHNT and CDR2 YYREEE (reference sequence). The CDR3 sequence is 14 residues long. Trimming removed 5 bases at V and 3 bases at J, with 11 bases between. Here the CDR3 DNA reads TGTGCCAGCAGGTCAAACGCGGCTAATGAAAAACTGTTTTTT. This gives the protein CASRSNAANEKLFF.

V and J are TRBV20-1 and TRBJ2-1; TRBD2 might be the D (5 bases). From germline, CDR1 is DFQATT and CDR2 SNEGSKA (reference sequence). The CDR3 spans 16 residues. The ends were cut back, 8 bases at V and 4 bases at J, with 24 bases in the middle. The DNA for the CDR3 is TGCAGTCCTAAAAGGGTATCGAGCGGAAAATACAATGAGCAGTTCTTC. Protein product: CSPKRVSSGKYNEQFF.

This chain links TRBV27 with TRBJ1-2; 7 positions agree with TRBD1. This CDR3 is built from 12 residues. The trim removed 7 bases at V and 2 bases at J, leaving 1 base unmatched. Germline V gene sequence: CDR1 MNHEY, CDR2 SMNVEV (reference sequence). CDR3 sequence (DNA): TGTGCCAGCATGACAGGGAACTATGGCTACACCTTC. Its translation: CASMTGNYGYTF.

The chain joins TRBV4-1 to TRBJ1-2; D is ambiguous. The ends were cut back, 4 bases at V and 6 bases at J, with 15 bases in the middle. CDR1 is MGHRA, CDR2 YSYEKL, per germline. There are 14 residues in the CDR3. The chain's CDR3 is CASSPTDRRDGYTF. Here the CDR3 DNA reads TGCGCCAGCAGCCCAACGGACCGACGGGATGGCTACACCTTC.

The chain carries TRBV29-1 and TRBJ2-5; TRBD1 agrees at 8 bases. After removal of 7 bases from V and 6 bases from J, the junction contained 7 bases not matched to a gene. In germline, CDR1 is SQVTM, CDR2 ANQGSEA. There are 12 residues in the CDR3. This CDR3 is CSARDRQKTQYF. CDR3 sequence (DNA): TGCAGCGCCCGGGACAGGCAAAAGACCCAGTACTTC.

The chain carries TRBV7-3 and TRBJ2-7; 8 bases map to TRBD1. Looked up from germline, CDR1 is SGHTA and CDR2 is FQGTGA. CDR3 length equals 12 residues. With V trimmed by 4 bases and J by 6 bases, 2 bases remained unmatched. CDR3 region: CASSSTGVEQYF. In DNA form, the CDR3 reads TGTGCCAGCAGCTCGACAGGGGTCGAGCAGTACTTC.

The chain couples TRBV25-1 to TRBJ2-1; 10 bases fit TRBD1. V gave up 4 bases and J gave up 3 bases; unmatched junction bases: 3. Germline V gene sequence: CDR1 MGHDK, CDR2 SYGVNS. This CDR3 spans 15 amino acids. The CDR3 spells CASSGQGAVYNEQFF. The CDR3 bases are TGTGCCAGCAGTGGACAGGGGGCCGTCTACAATGAGCAGTTCTTC.

This clonotype showed up just once. The chain recombines TRBV6-6 with TRBJ2-1; no reliable D call. Trimming pared 0 bases from V and 3 bases from J, leaving 3 bases between. The CDR3 sequence is 13 residues long. Germline V lookup: CDR1 MNHNY, CDR2 SVGAGI (reference sequence). The CDR3 DNA reads TGTGCCAGCAGTTACTCAAACTACAATGAGCAGTTCTTC. This gives the protein CASSYSNYNEQFF.

The chain is built from TRBV12-3 or TRBV12-4 and TRBJ2-7; a possible D gene is TRBD1 (5 bases). Between the trimmed V and J ends, which lost 5 bases and 5 bases, there was a span of 10 bases. The CDR3 extends over 12 amino acids. The CDR3 bases are TGTGCCAGCAGTGAGACAGTACACGAGCAGTACTTC. It encodes CASSETVHEQYF.